This entry lists 17 T cell receptor beta chains sequenced from one sample in a study of shared clonotypes between healthy human individuals. Data came from immunoSEQ multiplex PCR; TCRdb stores just in-frame clones and leaves some out. The data contain some 1 million clones, around 74% of them singletons. The sequenced material came from memory CD4+ T cells sorted from blood. Subset: CD45RA-negative fraction. The source is a young man in good health.

The J gene is TRBJ1-1, the V gene TRBV7-9, with a tentative D call TRBD1 (6 bases). This CDR3 comprises 15 residues. The germline V and J ends were trimmed by 6 bases and 5 bases, with 19 bases remaining between them. Per the germline V gene, CDR1 is SEHNR and CDR2 is FQNEAQ (reference sequence). CDR3 DNA: TGTGCCAGCAGTTTTACAGGGTTGGAGAGGACTGAAGCTTTCTTT. Translated: CASSFTGLERTEAFF. The variable domain in full, with the rest retrieved from reference TRBV7-9 and TRBJ1-1, is DTGVSQNPRHKITKRGQNVTFRCDPISEHNRLYWYRQTLGQGPEFLTYFQNEAQLEKSRLLSDRFSAERPKGSFSTLEIQRTEQGDSAMYLCASSFTGLERTEAFFGQGTRLTVV.

V gene TRBV29-1 combines with J gene TRBJ2-7; D ambiguous. The CDR3 has 11 amino acids. Trimming removed 4 bases from V and 2 bases from J, with 6 bases in between. Germline V lookup: CDR1 SQVTM, CDR2 ANQGSEA. CDR3 nucleotide sequence: TGCAGCGTTGGCCAGGCCTACGAGCAGTACTTC. This codes for CSVGQAYEQYF.

This rearrangement joins TRBV4-3 to TRBJ2-2; a weak D match, TRBD2 (6 bases). Trimming stripped 1 base from V and 2 bases from J, with 8 bases between. The CDR3 loop spans 15 amino acids. The V gene's germline CDR1 is LGHNA and CDR2 YSLEER. DNA of the CDR3: TGCGCCAGCAGCCAAGGGGGGACTAACACCGGGGAGCTGTTTTTT. Encoded protein: CASSQGGTNTGELFF.

This chain joins TRBV6-6 and TRBJ1-5; 7 positions agree with TRBD1. CDR1 is MNHNY and CDR2 is SVGAGI in the germline V gene (reference sequence). The CDR3 loop spans 15 amino acids. The junction had 7 bases not matched to a gene; V was cut back by 4 bases and J by 4 bases. CDR3 protein: CASSFSGTVNQPQHF. The CDR3 region has the DNA TGTGCCAGCAGTTTCTCCGGGACAGTTAATCAGCCCCAGCATTTT.

J is TRBJ1-2 and V is TRBV30; D call uncertain. Germline V gene lookup returns CDR1 GTSNPN and CDR2 SVGIG (reference sequence). The V end lost 2 bases, the J end lost 8 bases, and 12 bases lay between the germline ends. The CDR3 contains 12 residues. The CDR3: CAWSWNLGGYTF. The CDR3 region has the DNA TGTGCCTGGAGTTGGAACCTGGGCGGCTACACCTTC.

The chain uses TRBV10-1 and TRBJ2-1, with TRBD1 matching 10 bases. Per germline, CDR1 WNHNN and CDR2 SYGVQD (reference sequence). V was pared by 4 bases and J by 9 bases, with 12 bases of the junction left unmatched. This CDR3 has 16 amino acids. In DNA form, the CDR3 reads TGCGCCAGCAGTGGCTGGACAGGGGGAGCCCGGGGTGAGCAGTTCTTC. Translating it yields CASSGWTGGARGEQFF.

The chain links TRBV30 to TRBJ1-5; TRBD1 is a possible D gene (6 bases). CDR1 is GTSNPN and CDR2 is SVGIG in the germline V gene (reference sequence). The CDR3 consists of 14 residues. The V end lost 3 bases, the J end lost 3 bases, and 12 bases lay between the germline ends. In DNA, the CDR3 is TGTGCCTGGAGCACCGGACAGCACAATCAGCCCCAGCATTTT. It codes for CAWSTGQHNQPQHF.

This clone was observed a few times. V is TRBV7-2 and J is TRBJ2-5, with a possible D match to TRBD2 (5 bases). From germline, CDR1 is SGHTA and CDR2 FQGNSA. This CDR3 comprises 14 residues. The V end was cut by 5 bases, the J end by 0 bases, with 10 bases between. The CDR3 is CASSRKLDQETQYF. The DNA for the CDR3 is TGTGCCAGCAGCAGGAAACTAGACCAAGAGACCCAGTACTTC.

The chain joins TRBV29-1 to TRBJ2-2; D might be TRBD1 or TRBD2, each matching 5 bases. This CDR3 spans 12 amino acids. The germline V gene has CDR1 SQVTM and CDR2 ANQGSEA. Trimming pared 6 bases from V and 6 bases from J, leaving 11 bases between. As DNA, the CDR3 is TGCAGCGTGGGATTGGGGGCCGGGGAGCTGTTTTTT. Protein sequence: CSVGLGAGELFF.

This clone turned up a few times. The V gene is TRBV7-2, the J gene TRBJ1-4, with 8 bases identical to TRBD1. The ends lost 5 bases at V and 8 bases at J; junction bases unmatched: 7. This CDR3 is 14 amino acids long. The germline CDR1 and CDR2 sequences are SGHTA and FQGNSA. The CDR3 DNA is TGTGCCAGCAGCGACCAGGGGGCTGGAGAAAAACTGTTTTTT. Translation: CASSDQGAGEKLFF.

The chain recombines TRBV25-1 with TRBJ2-7; D may be TRBD1 (5 bases). Trimming took off 8 bases at V and 9 bases at J, with 17 bases between the two ends. The CDR3 has 12 amino acids. Per the germline V gene, CDR1 is MGHDK and CDR2 is SYGVNS. The CDR3 sequence: CASRQGSSGQYF. Here the CDR3 DNA reads TGTGCCAGCCGGCAGGGATCTAGTGGGCAGTACTTC.

The V and J genes are TRBV11-2 and TRBJ1-1; the D is unclear. Germline CDR1 and CDR2: SGHAT and FQNNGV. The CDR3 contains 13 residues. Deletions cut 2 bases from V and 1 base from J, with 5 bases between. CDR3 residues: CASSLITNTEAFF. CDR3 DNA sequence: TGTGCCAGCAGCTTAATCACGAACACTGAAGCTTTCTTT.

The chain has TRBV6-5 and TRBJ1-5; possibly TRBD1 for D (6 bases). Trimming removed 6 bases from V and 6 bases from J, with 15 bases in between. The length of the CDR3 is 14 residues. From germline, CDR1 is MNHEY and CDR2 SVGAGI. In DNA form, the CDR3 reads TGTGCCAGCAGGAAGGTACAGGGAGGTCAGCCCCAGCATTTT. Translated: CASRKVQGGQPQHF.

In the case of this clone: The same CDR3 is also encoded by other DNA sequences in this sample. This rearrangement joins TRBV5-1 to TRBJ2-3; D remains ambiguous. V was clipped by 0 bases and J by 3 bases, with 5 bases between them. The CDR3 covers 13 residues. CDR1 is SGHRS and CDR2 is YFSETQ in the germline V gene. DNA for the CDR3: TGCGCCAGCAGCTTGGGGTATACAGATACGCAGTATTTT. It yields the protein CASSLGYTDTQYF. Based on the CDR3 plus reference TRBV5-1 and TRBJ2-3, the full variable domain is KAGVTQTPRYLIKTRGQQVTLSCSPISGHRSVSWYQQTPGQGLQFLFEYFSETQRNKGNFPGRFSGRQFSNSRSEMNVSTLELGDSALYLCASSLGYTDTQYFGPGTRLTVL.

The chain uses TRBV6-8 and TRBJ2-7, with D possibly being TRBD1 (5 bases). Trimming took 2 bases from V and 4 from J, leaving 12 bases between them. The length of the CDR3 is 14 residues. Germline V gene data show CDR1 as MNHGY and CDR2 as SAAAGT. The chain's CDR3 is CASSYQLDRYEQYF. DNA for the CDR3: TGTGCCAGCAGTTACCAACTCGACAGATACGAGCAGTACTTC.

This chain connects TRBV5-5 to TRBJ1-5; D is undetermined. The CDR3 has 15 amino acids. Trimming shortened V by 4 bases and J by 5 bases, and 16 bases separated the two germline ends. Germline CDR1 is SGHKS and CDR2 is YYEKEE (reference sequence). The CDR3 reads CASSTRLTRDQPQHF. CDR3 DNA sequence: TGTGCCAGCAGCACCCGATTAACTAGGGATCAGCCCCAGCATTTT.

The chain carries TRBV5-1 and TRBJ2-2; maybe TRBD1 (6 bases). The germline CDR1 and CDR2 sequences are SGHRS and YFSETQ. Trimming took off 2 bases at V and 7 bases at J, with 12 bases between the two ends. The CDR3 loop spans 14 amino acids. CDR3 DNA sequence: TGCGCCAGCAGCTTTGAACAGGGCGGCGGGGAGCTGTTTTTT. Protein: CASSFEQGGGELFF.